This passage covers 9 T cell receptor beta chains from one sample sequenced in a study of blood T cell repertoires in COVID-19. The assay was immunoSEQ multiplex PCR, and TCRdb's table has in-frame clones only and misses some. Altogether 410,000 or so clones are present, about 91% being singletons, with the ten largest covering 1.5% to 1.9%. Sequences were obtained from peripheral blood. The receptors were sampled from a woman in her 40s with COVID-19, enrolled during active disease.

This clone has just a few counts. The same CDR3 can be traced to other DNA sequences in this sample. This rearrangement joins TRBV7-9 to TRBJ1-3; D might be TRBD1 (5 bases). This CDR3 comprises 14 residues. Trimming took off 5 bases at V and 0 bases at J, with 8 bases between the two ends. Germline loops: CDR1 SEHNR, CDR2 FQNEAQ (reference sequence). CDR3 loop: CASSVDSSGNTIYF. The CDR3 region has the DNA TGTGCCAGCAGCGTCGACAGCTCTGGAAACACCATATATTTT.

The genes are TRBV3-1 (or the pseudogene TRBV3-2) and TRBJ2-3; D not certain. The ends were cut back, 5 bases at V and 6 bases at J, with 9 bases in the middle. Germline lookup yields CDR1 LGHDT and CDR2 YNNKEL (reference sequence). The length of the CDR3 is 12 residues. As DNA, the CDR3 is TGTGCCAGCAGCTATTCTCCGGATACGCAGTATTTT. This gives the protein CASSYSPDTQYF.

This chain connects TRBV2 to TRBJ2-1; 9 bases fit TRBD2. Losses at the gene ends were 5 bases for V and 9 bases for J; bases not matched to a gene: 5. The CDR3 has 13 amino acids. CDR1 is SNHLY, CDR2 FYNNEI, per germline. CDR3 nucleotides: TGTGCCAGCAGTACCGGGACTAGCTCTGAGCAGTTCTTC. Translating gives CASSTGTSSEQFF.

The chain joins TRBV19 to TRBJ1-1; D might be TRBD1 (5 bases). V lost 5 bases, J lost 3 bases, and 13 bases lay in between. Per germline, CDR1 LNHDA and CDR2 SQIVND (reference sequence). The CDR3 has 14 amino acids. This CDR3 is CASSARRGDTEAFF. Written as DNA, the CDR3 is TGTGCCAGTAGTGCCAGGCGGGGGGACACTGAAGCTTTCTTT.

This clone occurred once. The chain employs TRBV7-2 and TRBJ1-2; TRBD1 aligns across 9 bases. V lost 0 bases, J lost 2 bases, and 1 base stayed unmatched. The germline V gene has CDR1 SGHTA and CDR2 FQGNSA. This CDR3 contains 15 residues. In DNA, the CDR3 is TGTGCCAGCAGCTTAGCGGGGACAGGGAACTATGGCTACACCTTC. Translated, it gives CASSLAGTGNYGYTF. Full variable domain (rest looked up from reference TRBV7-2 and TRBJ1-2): GAGVSQSPSNKVTEKGKDVELRCDPISGHTALYWYRQSLGQGLEFLIYFQGNSAPDKSGLPSDRFSAERTGGSVSTLTIQRTQQEDSAVYLCASSLAGTGNYGYTFGSGTRLTVV.

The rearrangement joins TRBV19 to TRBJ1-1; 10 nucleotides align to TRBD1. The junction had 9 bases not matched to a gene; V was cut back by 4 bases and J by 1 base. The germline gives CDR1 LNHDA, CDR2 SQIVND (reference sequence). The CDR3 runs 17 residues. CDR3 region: CASSTYPDRGRNTEAFF. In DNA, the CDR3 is TGTGCCAGTAGTACATACCCCGACAGGGGGCGGAACACTGAAGCTTTCTTT. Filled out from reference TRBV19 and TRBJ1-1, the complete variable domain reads DGGITQSPKYLFRKEGQNVTLSCEQNLNHDAMYWYRQDPGQGLRLIYYSQIVNDFQKGDIAEGYSVSREKKESFPLTVTSAQKNPTAFYLCASSTYPDRGRNTEAFFGQGTRLTVV.

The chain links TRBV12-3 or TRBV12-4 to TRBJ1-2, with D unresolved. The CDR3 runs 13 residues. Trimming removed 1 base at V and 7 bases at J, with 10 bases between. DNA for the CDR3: TGTGCCAGCAGTTTAGTGTCAGGTCTTGGCTACACCTTC. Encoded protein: CASSLVSGLGYTF.

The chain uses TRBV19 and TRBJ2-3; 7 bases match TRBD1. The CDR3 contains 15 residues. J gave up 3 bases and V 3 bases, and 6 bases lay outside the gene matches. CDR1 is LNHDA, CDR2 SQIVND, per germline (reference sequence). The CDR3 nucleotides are TGTGCCAGTAGTATCTACAGGGGTAAGACAGATACGCAGTATTTT. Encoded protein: CASSIYRGKTDTQYF.

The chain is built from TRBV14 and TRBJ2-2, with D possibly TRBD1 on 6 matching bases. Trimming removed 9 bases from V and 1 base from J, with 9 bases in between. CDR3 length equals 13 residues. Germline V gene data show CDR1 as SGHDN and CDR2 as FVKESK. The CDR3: CASRTENTGELFF. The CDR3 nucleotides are TGTGCCAGTCGGACAGAGAACACCGGGGAGCTGTTTTTT.